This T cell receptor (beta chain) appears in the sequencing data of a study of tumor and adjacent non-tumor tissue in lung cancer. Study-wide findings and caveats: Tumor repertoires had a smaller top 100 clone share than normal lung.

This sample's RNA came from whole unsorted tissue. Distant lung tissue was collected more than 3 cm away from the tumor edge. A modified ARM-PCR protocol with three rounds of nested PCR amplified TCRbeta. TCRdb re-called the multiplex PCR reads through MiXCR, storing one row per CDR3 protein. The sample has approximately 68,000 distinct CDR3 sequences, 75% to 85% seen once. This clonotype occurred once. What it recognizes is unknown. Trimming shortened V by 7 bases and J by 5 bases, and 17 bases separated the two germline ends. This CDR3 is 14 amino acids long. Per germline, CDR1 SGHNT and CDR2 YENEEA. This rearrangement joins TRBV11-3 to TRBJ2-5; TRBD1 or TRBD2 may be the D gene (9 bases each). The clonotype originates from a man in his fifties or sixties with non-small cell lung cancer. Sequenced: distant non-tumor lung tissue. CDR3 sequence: CASNPSGTGETQYF. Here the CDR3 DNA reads TGTGCCAGCAACCCTAGCGGGACAGGGGAGACCCAGTACTTC. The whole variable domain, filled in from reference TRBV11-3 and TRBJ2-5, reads EAGVVQSPRYKIIEKKQPVAFWCNPISGHNTLYWYLQNLGQGPELLIRYENEEAVDDSQLPKDRFSAERLKGVDSTLKIQPAELGDSAVYLCASNPSGTGETQYFGPGTRLLVL.